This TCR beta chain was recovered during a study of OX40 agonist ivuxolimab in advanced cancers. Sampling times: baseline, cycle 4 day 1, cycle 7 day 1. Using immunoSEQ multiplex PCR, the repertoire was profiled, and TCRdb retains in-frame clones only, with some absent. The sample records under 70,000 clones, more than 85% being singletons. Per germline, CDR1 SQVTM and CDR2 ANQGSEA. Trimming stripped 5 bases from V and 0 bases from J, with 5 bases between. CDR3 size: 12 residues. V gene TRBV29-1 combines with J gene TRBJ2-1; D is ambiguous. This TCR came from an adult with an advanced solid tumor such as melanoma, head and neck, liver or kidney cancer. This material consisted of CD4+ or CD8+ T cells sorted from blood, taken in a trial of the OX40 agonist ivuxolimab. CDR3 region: CSVSGSYNEQFF. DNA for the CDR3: TGCAGCGTTTCAGGCTCCTACAATGAGCAGTTCTTC.